The 24 T cell receptor beta chains given below trace back to one sample, sequenced in a study of blood T cell repertoires in COVID-19. The table came from immunoSEQ multiplex PCR; TCRdb's copy has only in-frame clones and leaves some out. The sample carries roughly 130,000 clones, approximately 85% recorded once. Sequences were obtained from PBMCs or T cells enriched from blood (not recorded which). Source of these receptors: a woman between 50 and 59 years old with acute COVID-19.

The CDR3 spells CASSSYLNTEAFF. CDR3 in DNA: TGTGCCAGCAGCTCATACTTGAACACTGAAGCTTTCTTT. The chain couples TRBV5-6 to TRBJ1-1; D not certain. The V end was cut by 3 bases, the J end by 0 bases, with 6 bases between. Germline V gene sequence: CDR1 SGHDT, CDR2 YYEEEE. The length of the CDR3 is 13 residues.

This rearrangement joins TRBV29-1 to TRBJ2-5; D possibly corresponds to TRBD2 (6 bases). Deletions cut 3 bases from V and 4 bases from J, with 15 bases between. The CDR3 contains 14 residues. Germline V gene lookup returns CDR1 SQVTM and CDR2 ANQGSEA. CDR3 DNA: TGCAGCGTTGACCCCGGGCAGGGAGGAGAGACCCAGTACTTC. Translation: CSVDPGQGGETQYF. The full variable domain, in which reference TRBV29-1 and TRBJ2-5 provide the parts outside the CDR3, is SAVISQKPSRDICQRGTSLTIQCQVDSQVTMMFWYRQQPGQSLTLIATANQGSEATYESGFVIDKFPISRPNLTFSTLTVSNMSPEDSSIYLCSVDPGQGGETQYFGPGTRLLVL.

The CDR3 here is CASRLIRDRETTYHYGYTF. Here the CDR3 DNA reads TGTGCAAGTCGCCTCATCCGGGACAGGGAAACTACCTACCACTATGGCTACACCTTC. The chain employs TRBV12-2 and TRBJ1-2; TRBD1 is the table's D call, not checked against the DNA. TRBV12-2 is listed as a pseudogene. The CDR3 is 19 residues long.

This clone showed up just once. J is TRBJ2-7 and V is TRBV10-3, with D unresolved. CDR1 is ENHRY and CDR2 is SYGVKD in the germline V gene. The CDR3 is made up of 12 amino acids. V was pared by 4 bases and J by 7 bases, with 11 bases between. In DNA form, the CDR3 reads TGTGCCATCAGTGCCGAGACAAGGGAGCAGTACTTC. Protein sequence: CAISAETREQYF.

The chain couples TRBV10-2 to TRBJ2-7; 8 bases match TRBD2. The V segment lost 8 bases and the J segment 2 bases; nucleotides outside the gene matches: 8. The CDR3 runs to 14 residues. CDR1 is WSHSY and CDR2 is SAAADI in the germline V gene. The CDR3 DNA sequence: TGCGCCAGCCGCGCCAGCGGGAGTACCTACGAGCAGTACTTC. Translating it yields CASRASGSTYEQYF.

This clone was found a few times. The V gene is TRBV3-1 (or the pseudogene TRBV3-2), the J gene TRBJ2-2, with 8 nucleotides matching TRBD1. The CDR3 spans 15 residues. CDR1 and CDR2 (germline): LGHDT, YNNKEL (reference sequence). J gave up 8 bases and V 4 bases, and 9 bases lay outside the gene matches. In DNA form, the CDR3 reads TGTGCCAGCAGCCGAGGGCAGGGGGCGCGTGGGGAGCTGTTTTTT. Translation gives CASSRGQGARGELFF.

The chain has TRBV19 and TRBJ2-5; D not certain. CDR3 length: 12 amino acids. With 5 bases removed from V and 5 bases from J, the gap between germline ends came to 9 bases. Germline CDR1 LNHDA, CDR2 SQIVND (reference sequence). The CDR3 nucleotides are TGTGCCAGTAGTGGTGCTCGGGAGACCCAGTACTTC. Translating it yields CASSGARETQYF.

This chain links TRBV5-4 with TRBJ2-2; 7 bases agree with TRBD1. Germline values: CDR1 SGHNT, CDR2 YYREEE (reference sequence). This CDR3 spans 16 amino acids. V trimming: 0 bases; J trimming: 3 bases; junction bases outside the gene matches: 5. CDR3 DNA: TGTGCCAGCAGCTTGGGACAGGGCTACGACACCGGGGAGCTGTTTTTT. Translated, it gives CASSLGQGYDTGELFF.

J is TRBJ2-1 and V is TRBV19, with D tentatively TRBD1 (6 bases). Looked up from germline, CDR1 is LNHDA and CDR2 is SQIVND (reference sequence). CDR3 length: 13 residues. Trimming stripped 5 bases from V and 5 bases from J, with 10 bases between. CDR3 sequence (DNA): TGTGCCAGTAGTCTTGGACAGAACAATGAGCAGTTCTTC. Translating it yields CASSLGQNNEQFF.

The chain joins TRBV11-3 to TRBJ2-7; 7 positions match TRBD2. Germline V gene data show CDR1 as SGHNT and CDR2 as YENEEA. With 4 bases clipped from V and 4 bases from J, the junction kept 7 bases outside the gene matches. This CDR3 contains 14 residues. The CDR3 region is CASSSRGGGYEQYF. In DNA form, the CDR3 reads TGTGCCAGCAGCTCCCGCGGGGGAGGATACGAGCAGTACTTC.

This clone was counted a few times. V gene TRBV6-6 combines with J gene TRBJ2-2, with TRBD1 identical over 10 bases. The CDR3 loop spans 15 amino acids. Unmatched junction bases numbered 8, after V lost 6 bases and J lost 7 bases. Germline CDR1 MNHNY, CDR2 SVGAGI (reference sequence). CDR3 region: CASSPTGGIGGELFF. The CDR3 bases are TGTGCCAGCAGCCCGACAGGGGGCATAGGCGGGGAGCTGTTTTTT.

V and J are TRBV7-7 and TRBJ2-3; D gene ambiguous. The CDR3 covers 16 residues. The germline V gene encodes CDR1 SSHAT and CDR2 FNYEAQ (reference sequence). Trimming removed 1 base from V and 2 bases from J, with 13 bases in between. The CDR3 nucleotides read TGTGCCAGCAGCTTAGGGTCCGGAGCAGCCACAGATACGCAGTATTTT. It codes for CASSLGSGAATDTQYF.

The count of this clone is one. The J gene is TRBJ1-4, the V gene TRBV5-4; D is ambiguous. This CDR3 region has 15 residues. Per the germline V gene, CDR1 is SGHNT and CDR2 is YYREEE (reference sequence). Trimming stripped 0 bases from V and 5 bases from J, with 11 bases between. CDR3 in DNA: TGTGCCAGCAGCTTGGGGAGTTTTGAGAATGAAAAACTGTTTTTT. Its translation: CASSLGSFENEKLFF.

The V gene is TRBV7-3, the J gene TRBJ2-3, with a weak D call TRBD1 (5 bases). Germline CDR1 is SGHTA and CDR2 is FQGTGA. V was shortened by 2 bases and J by 2 bases, with 14 bases between the two germline ends. CDR3 length: 16 residues. CDR3 region: CASSLWGQRITDTQYF. The CDR3 nucleotides are TGTGCCAGCAGCTTATGGGGCCAAAGAATCACAGATACGCAGTATTTT.

The rearrangement links TRBV15 to TRBJ1-3; D gene ambiguous. Germline V gene data show CDR1 as LNHNV and CDR2 as YYDKDF (reference sequence). Deletions cut 1 base from V and 1 base from J, with 5 bases between. The CDR3 loop spans 14 amino acids. Here the CDR3 reads CATSRVRSGNTIYF. The CDR3 nucleotides are TGTGCCACCAGCAGAGTCAGATCTGGAAACACCATATATTTT. Based on the CDR3 plus reference TRBV15 and TRBJ1-3, the full variable domain is DAMVIQNPRYQVTQFGKPVTLSCSQTLNHNVMYWYQQKSSQAPKLLFHYYDKDFNNEADTPDNFQSRRPNTSFCFLDIRSPGLGDTAMYLCATSRVRSGNTIYFGEGSWLTVV.

The rearrangement links TRBV11-3 to TRBJ1-4, with a weak D call TRBD1 (6 bases). The ends were cut back, 3 bases at V and 0 bases at J, with 11 bases in the middle. This CDR3 comprises 16 residues. Germline CDR1 and CDR2: SGHNT and YENEEA. The CDR3 DNA is TGTGCCAGCAGCTTGAGAGGGGGTGCAACTAATGAAAAACTGTTTTTT. It yields the protein CASSLRGGATNEKLFF.

The CDR3 loop reads CASSFSSGPTGELFF. For the CDR3, the DNA is TGTGCCAGCAGCTTCTCTAGCGGGCCGACCGGGGAGCTGTTTTTT. This chain joins TRBV7-9 and TRBJ2-2; 8 bases match TRBD2. Germline CDR1 SEHNR, CDR2 FQNEAQ (reference sequence). V shed 3 bases and J 5 bases; nucleotides not matched to a gene: 5. The CDR3 loop spans 15 amino acids.

V and J are TRBV18 and TRBJ2-3, with 7 bases that match TRBD2. CDR1 and CDR2 from the germline V gene are KGHSH and LQKENI. Trimming cost V 3 bases and J 4 bases; bases outside gene matches: 4. The CDR3 covers 14 residues. The CDR3 loop is CASSPAGRSDTQYF. The CDR3 region has the DNA TGTGCCAGCTCACCGGCCGGGAGGTCAGATACGCAGTATTTT.

The V call is TRBV25-1, the J call TRBJ1-5; tentative D call: TRBD1 (5 bases). The CDR3 contains 14 residues. CDR1 and CDR2 from the germline V gene are MGHDK and SYGVNS. V shed 4 bases and J shed 6 bases, with 13 bases lying between them. The CDR3 sequence is CASSVDSSGQPQHF. CDR3 DNA: TGTGCCAGCAGTGTTGACAGTTCTGGTCAGCCCCAGCATTTT.

V is TRBV6-4 and J is TRBJ2-3; TRBD1 is a possible D gene (7 bases). Deletions cut 6 bases from V and 3 bases from J, with 19 bases between. This CDR3 contains 16 residues. Germline-derived CDR1 and CDR2 are MRHNA and SNTAGT. The CDR3 DNA reads TGTGCCAGCAGCCCTCAGGGGGGAGTAGGAACAGATACGCAGTATTTT. Its protein is CASSPQGGVGTDTQYF.

J is TRBJ2-7 and V is TRBV7-5; the DNA was not compared with TRBD2, the D call given in the table. TRBV7-5 is shown as a pseudogene. The CDR3 is made up of 17 amino acids. This CDR3 is CVRSYISSAALFYEQYF. CDR3 nucleotides: TGTGTCAGAAGCTACATCTCGTCAGCGGCCCTATTCTACGAGCAGTACTTC.

The chain joins TRBV25-1 to TRBJ2-1; D possibly corresponds to TRBD2 (5 bases). With 4 bases removed from V and 0 bases from J, the gap between germline ends came to 10 bases. CDR1 is MGHDK, CDR2 SYGVNS, per germline. CDR3 length: 15 residues. CDR3 protein: CASSGTGSSYNEQFF. For the CDR3, the DNA is TGTGCCAGCAGTGGGACGGGGAGCTCCTACAATGAGCAGTTCTTC.

The rearrangement uses TRBV27 and TRBJ2-7; TRBD2 agrees at 10 bases. CDR1 MNHEY and CDR2 SMNVEV come from the germline V gene (reference sequence). The CDR3 is 14 amino acids. Unmatched junction bases numbered 13, after V lost 8 bases and J lost 9 bases. CDR3 residues: CASGYPSGRIGQYF. DNA of the CDR3: TGTGCCAGCGGGTATCCTAGCGGGAGAATCGGGCAGTACTTC.

The V and J genes are TRBV6-4 and TRBJ1-1, with 9 bases fitting TRBD1. This CDR3 has 15 amino acids. Trimming cost V 6 bases and J 2 bases; bases outside gene matches: 7. The germline gives CDR1 MRHNA, CDR2 SNTAGT. The CDR3 spells CASRETTGGNTEAFF. CDR3 bases: TGTGCCAGCAGGGAAACGACAGGGGGTAACACTGAAGCTTTCTTT.